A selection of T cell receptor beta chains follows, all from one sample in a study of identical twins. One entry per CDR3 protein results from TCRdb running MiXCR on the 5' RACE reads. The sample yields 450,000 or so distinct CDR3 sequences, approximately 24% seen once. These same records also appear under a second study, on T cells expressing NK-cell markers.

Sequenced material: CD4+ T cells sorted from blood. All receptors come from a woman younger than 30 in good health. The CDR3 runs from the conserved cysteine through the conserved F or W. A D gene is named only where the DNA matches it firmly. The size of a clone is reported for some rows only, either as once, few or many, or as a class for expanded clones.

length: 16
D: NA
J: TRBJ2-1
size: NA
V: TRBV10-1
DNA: TGCGCCAGCAGTGAGTTTCAAGCGGTGGGTAACAATGAGCAGTTCTTC
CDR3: CASSEFQAVGNNEQFF

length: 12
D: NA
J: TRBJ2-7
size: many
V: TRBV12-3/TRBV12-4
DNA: TGTGCCAGCAGTCCCTCGACCTACGAGCAGTACTTC
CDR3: CASSPSTYEQYF

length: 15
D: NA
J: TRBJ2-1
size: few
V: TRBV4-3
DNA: TGCGCCAGCAGCGCAGGGAGTAGGGTCTACAATGAGCAGTTCTTC
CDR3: CASSAGSRVYNEQFF

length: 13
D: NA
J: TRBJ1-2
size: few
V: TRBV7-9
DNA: TGTGCCAGCAGCCCGGTACGACTAGACGGCTACACCTTC
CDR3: CASSPVRLDGYTF

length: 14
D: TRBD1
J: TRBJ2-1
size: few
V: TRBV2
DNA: TGTGCCAGCAGGTCGACAGGGGGTTACAATGAGCAGTTCTTC
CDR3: CASRSTGGYNEQFF

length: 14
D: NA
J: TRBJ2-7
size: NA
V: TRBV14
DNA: TGTGCCAGCAGCCCTGGCGGGAACCCCTACGAGCAGTACTTC
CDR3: CASSPGGNPYEQYF

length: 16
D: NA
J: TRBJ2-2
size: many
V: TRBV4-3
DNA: TGCGCCAGCAGCCCACAAACAGGGCGAAACACCGGGGAGCTGTTTTTT
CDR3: CASSPQTGRNTGELFF

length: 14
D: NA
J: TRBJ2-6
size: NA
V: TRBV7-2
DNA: TGTGCCAGCAGCTTAGAGTGGGGGGCCAACGTCCTGACTTTC
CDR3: CASSLEWGANVLTF

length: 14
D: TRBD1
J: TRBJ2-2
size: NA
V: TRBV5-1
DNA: TGCGCCAGTTTGGACAGGGTCGACACCGGGGAGCTGTTTTTT
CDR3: CASLDRVDTGELFF

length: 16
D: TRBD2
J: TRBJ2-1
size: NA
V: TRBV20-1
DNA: TGCAGTGCTCAGCGGACTAGCGGGAGTATTGGCGGTGAGCAGTTCTTC
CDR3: CSAQRTSGSIGGEQFF

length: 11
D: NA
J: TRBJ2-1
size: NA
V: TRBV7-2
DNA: TGTGCCAGCAGCCCAGGGATTCGACAGTTCTTC
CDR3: CASSPGIRQFF

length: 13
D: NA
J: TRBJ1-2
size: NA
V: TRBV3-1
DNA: TGTGCCAGCAGCCCCCAAGAATCCTATGGCTACACCTTC
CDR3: CASSPQESYGYTF

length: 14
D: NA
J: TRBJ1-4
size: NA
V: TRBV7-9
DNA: TGTGCCAGCAGCTTGGGGATCGGTAATGAAAAACTGTTTTTT
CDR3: CASSLGIGNEKLFF

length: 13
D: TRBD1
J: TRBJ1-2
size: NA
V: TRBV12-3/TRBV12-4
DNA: TGTGCCAGCAGGCTACAGGGGGTGTATGGCTACACCTTC
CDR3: CASRLQGVYGYTF

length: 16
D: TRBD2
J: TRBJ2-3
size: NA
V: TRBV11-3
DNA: TGTGCCAGCAGCTCGACGACTAGCGGGGATACAGATACGCAGTATTTT
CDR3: CASSSTTSGDTDTQYF

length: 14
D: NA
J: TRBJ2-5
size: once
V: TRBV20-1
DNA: TGCAGTCCAATTAAGGGCCAAATCAAAGAGACCCAGTACTTC
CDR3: CSPIKGQIKETQYF

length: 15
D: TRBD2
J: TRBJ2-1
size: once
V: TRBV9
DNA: TGTGCCAGCAGCGTAGATCTAGCGGGAGGCTATGAGCAGTTCTTC
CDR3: CASSVDLAGGYEQFF

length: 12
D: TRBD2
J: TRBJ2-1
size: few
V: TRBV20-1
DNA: TGCAGTGCTAGCCCGACTAGCGGTGTGGAGTTCTTC
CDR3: CSASPTSGVEFF

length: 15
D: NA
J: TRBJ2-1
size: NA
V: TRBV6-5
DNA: TGTGCCAGCAGTACCTCGGAACAGGCCTACAATGAGCAGTTCTTC
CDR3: CASSTSEQAYNEQFF

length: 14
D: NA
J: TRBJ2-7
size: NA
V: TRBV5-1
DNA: TGCGCCAGCAGCCCTGCAGGTATGCAGCACGAGCAGTACTTC
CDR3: CASSPAGMQHEQYF

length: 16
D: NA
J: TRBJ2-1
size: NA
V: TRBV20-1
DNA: TGCAGTGCTAGAGTCCGGTGGGCGGGAAGTTACAATGAGCAGTTCTTC
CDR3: CSARVRWAGSYNEQFF

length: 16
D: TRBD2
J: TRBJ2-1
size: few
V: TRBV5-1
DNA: TGCGCCAGCAGCTTATTAGCGGGGGGGCCGGTCAATGAGCAGTTCTTC
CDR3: CASSLLAGGPVNEQFF

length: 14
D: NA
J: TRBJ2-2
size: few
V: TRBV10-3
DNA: TGTGCCATCGCCCGCACAGCGAACACCGGGGAGCTGTTTTTT
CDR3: CAIARTANTGELFF

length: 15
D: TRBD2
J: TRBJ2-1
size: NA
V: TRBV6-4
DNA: TGTGCCAGCAGTGAACAGCGGGGGGGCCGGAATGAGCAGTTCTTC
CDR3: CASSEQRGGRNEQFF

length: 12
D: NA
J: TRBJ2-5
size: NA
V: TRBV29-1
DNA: TGCAGCACCGGATGGGGCCGAGAGACCCAGTACTTC
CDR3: CSTGWGRETQYF

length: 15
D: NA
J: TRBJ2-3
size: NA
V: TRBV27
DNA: TGTGCCAGCACGGGGAGAGCAGCTAGCACAGATACGCAGTATTTT
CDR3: CASTGRAASTDTQYF

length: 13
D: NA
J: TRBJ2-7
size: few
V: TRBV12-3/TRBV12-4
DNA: TGTGCCAGCAGCCCACCGGGGAGCTGGGAGCAGTACTTC
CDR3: CASSPPGSWEQYF

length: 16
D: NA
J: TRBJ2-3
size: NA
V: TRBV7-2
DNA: TGTGCCAGCAGCTCACACGGGCCTATTAGCACAGATACGCAGTATTTT
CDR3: CASSSHGPISTDTQYF

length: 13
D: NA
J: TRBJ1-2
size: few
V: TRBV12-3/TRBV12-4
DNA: TGTGCCAGCAGTTTCTATGAATCTGCTGGCTACACCTTC
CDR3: CASSFYESAGYTF